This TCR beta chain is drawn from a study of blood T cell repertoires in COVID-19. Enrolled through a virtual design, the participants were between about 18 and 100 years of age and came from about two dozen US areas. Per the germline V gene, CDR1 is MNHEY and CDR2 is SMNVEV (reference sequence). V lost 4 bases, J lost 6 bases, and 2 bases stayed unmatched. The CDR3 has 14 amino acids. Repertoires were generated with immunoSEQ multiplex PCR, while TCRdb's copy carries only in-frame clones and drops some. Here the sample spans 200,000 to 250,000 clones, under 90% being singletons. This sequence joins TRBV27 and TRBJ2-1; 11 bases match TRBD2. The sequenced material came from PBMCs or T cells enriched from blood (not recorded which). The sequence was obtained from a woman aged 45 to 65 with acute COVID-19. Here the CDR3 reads CASSSGLAVNEQFF. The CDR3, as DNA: TGTGCCAGCAGTTCGGGACTAGCGGTCAATGAGCAGTTCTTC.